The rows below give T cell receptor beta chains drawn from one sample of a study of fetal regulatory T cell absence and autoimmunity. Sequenced by immunoSEQ multiplex PCR; TCRdb stores in-frame clones only, minus some. The profile shows more than 90,000 clones, approximately 79% of them singletons. Sequenced: pancreas tissue. The receptors here all came from a male donor with IPEX syndrome. Both conserved end residues are part of each CDR3. The order of the fields is J gene, V gene, clone size, D gene, CDR3 DNA, CDR3 protein. A D gene is named only where the DNA matches it firmly. Not every row has a clone size; where given, it reads once, few, many or a size class.

TRBJ1-3 | TRBV5-1 | . | . | TGCGCCAGCGCCCCAACGATCTCTGGAAACACCATATATTTT | CASAPTISGNTIYF
TRBJ2-3 | TRBV4-3 | . | TRBD1 | TGCGCCAGCAGCCGAGGGACAGGGTTGGGAGATACGCAGTATTTT | CASSRGTGLGDTQYF
TRBJ2-1 | TRBV6-5 | . | TRBD2 | TGTGCCAGCAGTTACTGGACTAGCGGGTACAATGAGCAGTTCTTC | CASSYWTSGYNEQFF
TRBJ2-3 | TRBV5-6 | . | . | TGTGCCAGCAGCTTGCCCACAGGGCGAAGCACAGATACGCAGTATTTT | CASSLPTGRSTDTQYF
TRBJ1-3 | TRBV4-2 | . | . | TGTGCCAGCAGCCAAGATGAGGGAGGATTCGCTGGAAACACCATATATTTT | CASSQDEGGFAGNTIYF
TRBJ1-2 | TRBV4-1 | . | . | TGCGCCAGCAGCCAAGGGGCAGGGTGGGGCTACACCTTC | CASSQGAGWGYTF
TRBJ2-5 | TRBV21-1 | . | . | TGTGCCAGCAGCAAAGGAGCAGGGAAAGAGACCCAGTACTTC | CASSKGAGKETQYF
TRBJ1-1 | TRBV7-9 | few | . | TGTGCCAGCAGCCCAAGCGGACAGTTGGAAGCTTTCTTT | CASSPSGQLEAFF
TRBJ1-2 | TRBV5-1 | . | TRBD1 | TGCGCCAGCAGCTTGTTGGGACAGGGGCATGGCTACACCTTC | CASSLLGQGHGYTF
TRBJ2-2 | TRBV13 | few | . | TGTGCCAGCAGCCCAGGACTAAACGCGAACACCGGGGAGCTGTTTTTT | CASSPGLNANTGELFF
TRBJ2-1 | TRBV6-4 | . | . | TGTGCCAGCAGTGACTATTGGACTAATGAGCAGTTCTTC | CASSDYWTNEQFF